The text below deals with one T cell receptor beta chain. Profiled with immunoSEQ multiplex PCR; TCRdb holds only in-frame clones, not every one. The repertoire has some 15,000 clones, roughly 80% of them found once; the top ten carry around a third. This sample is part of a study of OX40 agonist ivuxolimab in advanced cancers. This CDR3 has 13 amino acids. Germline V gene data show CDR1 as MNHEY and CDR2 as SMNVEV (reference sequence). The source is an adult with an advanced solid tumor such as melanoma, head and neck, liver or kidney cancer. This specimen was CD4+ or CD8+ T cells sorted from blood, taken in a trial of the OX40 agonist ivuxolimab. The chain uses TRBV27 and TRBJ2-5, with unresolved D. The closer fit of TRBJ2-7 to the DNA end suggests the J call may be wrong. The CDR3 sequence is CASSDTNSYEQYF. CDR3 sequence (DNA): TGTGCCAGCAGCGATACTAACTCCTACGAGCAGTACTTC.